These 32 T cell receptor beta chains share one sample of origin, sequenced in a study of cytotoxic CD8 clonotypes in ibrutinib-treated CLL (dated by TCRdb to the early 2020s). Libraries were made using the immunoSEQ multiplex PCR assay. TCRdb limited this immuneACCESS table to in-frame rearrangements with V and J called. A share of clones is missing; checked studies link under half to unresolved V genes, and the rest is unexplained. The sample table holds over 130,000 clones, of which over 75% were seen once. The ten top clones hold 6.5% to 8% of the sample. Sample: PBMCs, taken after 36 months of ibrutinib treatment. The receptors were gathered from a human donor with chronic lymphocytic leukemia.

V usage is TRBV5-1 and J usage is TRBJ1-1, with a weak D call TRBD1 (5 bases). The CDR3 loop spans 15 amino acids. Germline V gene lookup returns CDR1 SGHRS and CDR2 YFSETQ. The V gene lost 1 base and the J gene lost 0 bases, with 10 bases spanning the gap. This CDR3 is CASSLYEGMNTEAFF. The CDR3 DNA reads as TGCGCCAGCAGCTTGTATGAGGGGATGAACACTGAAGCTTTCTTT.

The rearrangement links TRBV19 to TRBJ1-2; TRBD1 matches at 7 bases. V was pared by 7 bases and J by 2 bases, with 7 bases of the junction left unmatched. Looked up from germline, CDR1 is LNHDA and CDR2 is SQIVND (reference sequence). The CDR3 length is 14 residues. The CDR3 DNA reads as TGTGCCAGTAATTGGGACAGTTCAAACTATGGCTACACCTTC. Residues: CASNWDSSNYGYTF.

This chain's CDR3 is CSVESRSVGGELFF. CDR3 DNA sequence: TGCAGCGTTGAATCCAGATCAGTTGGCGGGGAGCTGTTTTTT. The chain combines TRBV29-1 with TRBJ2-2; D is uncertain. This CDR3 spans 14 amino acids. Trimming cost V 2 bases and J 7 bases, with 14 bases left between them. The germline gives CDR1 SQVTM, CDR2 ANQGSEA.

The rearrangement links TRBV2 to TRBJ2-1; 9 bases are shared with TRBD2. Trimming took 2 bases from V and 6 from J; bases not matched to a gene: 2. This CDR3 contains 14 residues. The germline V gene has CDR1 SNHLY and CDR2 FYNNEI. The CDR3 loop reads CASSELAGSNEQFF. CDR3 nucleotides: TGTGCCAGCAGTGAACTAGCGGGAAGCAATGAGCAGTTCTTC.

This clone appeared a single time. DNA for the CDR3: TGTGCCAGTAGTCCGGGGGGGAACTATGGCTACACCTTC. Encoded protein: CASSPGGNYGYTF. The chain joins TRBV19 to TRBJ1-2; TRBD1 is a possible D gene (5 bases). Per the germline V gene, CDR1 is LNHDA and CDR2 is SQIVND (reference sequence). V lost 5 bases and J lost 2, with 9 bases in between. This CDR3 is built from 13 residues.

The chain has TRBV2 and TRBJ1-1; D might be TRBD1 (5 bases). Deletions cut 0 bases from V and 1 base from J, with 6 bases between. CDR1 is SNHLY and CDR2 is FYNNEI in the germline V gene. This CDR3 comprises 14 residues. The CDR3: CASSEAGQNTEAFF. DNA of the CDR3: TGTGCCAGCAGTGAAGCGGGGCAGAACACTGAAGCTTTCTTT.

This chain connects TRBV19 to TRBJ2-1, with 8 bases lining up with TRBD2. CDR1 LNHDA and CDR2 SQIVND come from the germline V gene (reference sequence). V lost 1 base and J lost 7; bases outside the gene matches: 6. The CDR3 sequence is 15 residues long. CDR3 region: CASSIVGGRWNEQFF. The CDR3 DNA reads as TGTGCCAGTAGTATAGTTGGCGGGAGGTGGAATGAGCAGTTCTTC.

This sequence joins TRBV7-2 and TRBJ2-1; D is perhaps TRBD1 (6 bases). The germline gives CDR1 SGHTA, CDR2 FQGNSA. Trimming removed 2 bases at V and 4 bases at J, with 12 bases between. This CDR3 has 15 amino acids. CDR3 DNA sequence: TGTGCCAGCAGCTTAAGCCCCAGGGGATACAATGAGCAGTTCTTC. This translates into CASSLSPRGYNEQFF.

This chain links TRBV4-1 with TRBJ2-5; possibly TRBD1 for D (6 bases). The V and J ends lost 0 bases and 2 bases respectively, with 10 bases between them. Looked up from germline, CDR1 is MGHRA and CDR2 is YSYEKL. The CDR3 covers 15 residues. In nucleotides, the CDR3 is TGCGCCAGCAGCCAAGACCGGACAGCTCAAGAGACCCAGTACTTC. Protein: CASSQDRTAQETQYF.

This clone was counted only a few times. The chain couples TRBV5-1 to TRBJ2-1; 7 bases line up with TRBD1. The J segment lost 4 bases and the V segment lost 4 bases, leaving 8 bases of the junction unmatched. Germline V CDR1 and CDR2: SGHRS, YFSETQ. The CDR3 is 15 amino acids. This chain's CDR3 is CASSPGQLPYNEQFF. As DNA, the CDR3 is TGCGCCAGCAGCCCGGGACAGTTACCGTACAATGAGCAGTTCTTC.

V usage is TRBV11-1 and J usage is TRBJ2-5; TRBD2 is a possible D gene (6 bases). Trimming took 1 base from V and 1 from J, leaving 10 bases between them. Germline CDR1 SGHAT, CDR2 FQDESV (reference sequence). This CDR3 comprises 15 residues. CDR3 bases: TGTGCCAGCAGCTTAGGGCCGGGACTCCAAGAGACCCAGTACTTC. This sequence encodes CASSLGPGLQETQYF.

The rearrangement joins TRBV6-5 to TRBJ1-1; a possible D gene is TRBD1 (5 bases). The germline gives CDR1 MNHEY, CDR2 SVGAGI. The ends were cut back, 0 bases at V and 7 bases at J, with 9 bases in the middle. The CDR3 has 13 residues. This CDR3 reads CASSYSGAVEAFF. The CDR3 DNA reads TGTGCCAGCAGTTACTCTGGGGCAGTTGAAGCTTTCTTT.

The chain carries TRBV28 and TRBJ2-5; 8 nucleotides align to TRBD1. The J call is doubtful: the DNA matches TRBJ2-7 better. Germline CDR1 and CDR2: MDHEN and SYDVKM. The CDR3 extends over 14 amino acids. CDR3 sequence: CASSFWTGNYEQYF. CDR3 bases: TGTGCCAGCAGTTTTTGGACAGGGAACTACGAGCAGTACTTC.

This rearrangement joins TRBV2 to TRBJ1-4; the D gene is possibly TRBD1 (6 bases). This CDR3 contains 15 residues. Trimming removed 3 bases at V and 3 bases at J, with 11 bases between. The germline CDR1 and CDR2 sequences are SNHLY and FYNNEI. CDR3 in amino acids: CASSEDRGPNEKLFF. DNA of the CDR3: TGTGCCAGCAGTGAGGACAGAGGCCCTAATGAAAAACTGTTTTTT.

The J gene is TRBJ1-2, the V gene TRBV28; maybe TRBD1 (6 bases). Trimming shortened V by 3 bases and J by 4 bases, and 9 bases separated the two germline ends. This CDR3 region has 13 residues. Germline CDR1 MDHEN, CDR2 SYDVKM. CDR3 bases: TGTGCCAGCAGTTTCAACAGGGCCTATGGCTACACCTTC. It codes for CASSFNRAYGYTF.

The V call is TRBV10-3, the J call TRBJ2-2, with TRBD2 identical over 7 bases. This CDR3 is built from 13 residues. The V gene end was trimmed by 5 bases and the J gene end by 7 bases; junction bases not matched to a gene: 4. CDR1 and CDR2 from the germline V gene are ENHRY and SYGVKD. The CDR3 DNA is TGTGCCATCAGTCGGGGGGAAGGCGGGGAGCTGTTTTTT. It translates to CAISRGEGGELFF.

This sequence joins TRBV10-2 and TRBJ2-7, with 13 bases matching TRBD2. With 9 bases clipped from V and 0 bases from J, the junction kept 5 bases outside the gene matches. In germline, CDR1 is WSHSY, CDR2 SAAADI. The CDR3 has 15 amino acids. The CDR3, as DNA: TGCGCCAGTAGACTAGCGGGGGGTTCCTCCTACGAGCAGTACTTC. It is translated as CASRLAGGSSYEQYF.

J is TRBJ1-6 and V is TRBV28; D may be TRBD1 (5 bases). V was trimmed by 4 bases and J by 1 base, leaving 8 bases between them. This CDR3 has 15 residues. Germline V gene data show CDR1 as MDHEN and CDR2 as SYDVKM. In nucleotides, the CDR3 is TGTGCCAGCAGTTCCGGGGGGTCCTATAATTCACCCCTCCACTTT. It is translated as CASSSGGSYNSPLHF.

The chain has TRBV2 and TRBJ2-1, with TRBD2 matching 11 bases. The germline V gene has CDR1 SNHLY and CDR2 FYNNEI. CDR3 length: 15 residues. The V gene end was trimmed by 5 bases and the J gene end by 3 bases; junction bases not matched to a gene: 3. CDR3 sequence reads: CASSRSGGDYNEQFF. For the CDR3, the DNA is TGTGCCAGCAGTCGTAGCGGGGGGGACTACAATGAGCAGTTCTTC.

The J gene is TRBJ2-1, the V gene TRBV10-1; TRBD1 aligns across 7 bases. Germline CDR1 is WNHNN and CDR2 is SYGVQD (reference sequence). The CDR3 sequence is 17 residues long. V lost 1 base, J lost 0 bases, and 6 bases stayed unmatched. CDR3 in DNA: TGCGCCAGCAGTGAGTTGATGGGACAGAGCTCCTACAATGAGCAGTTCTTC. Translated: CASSELMGQSSYNEQFF.

The chain carries TRBV6-5 and TRBJ1-4, with D tentatively TRBD1 (5 bases). The CDR3 has 15 amino acids. The V gene lost 0 bases and the J gene lost 7 bases, with 12 bases spanning the gap. Germline CDR1 reads MNHEY; CDR2 reads SVGAGI. CDR3 bases: TGTGCCAGCAGTTACTCGATAGGGGTCCGTGAAAAACTGTTTTTT. It codes for CASSYSIGVREKLFF.

The V call is TRBV9, the J call TRBJ1-3; D is unresolved. The length of the CDR3 is 14 residues. Germline loops: CDR1 SGDLS, CDR2 YYNGEE. The V gene lost 0 bases and the J gene lost 3 bases, with 7 bases spanning the gap. CDR3 amino acids: CASSVGGFGNTIYF. The CDR3 region has the DNA TGTGCCAGCAGCGTAGGAGGTTTTGGAAACACCATATATTTT.

The V call is TRBV6-1, the J call TRBJ2-7; 11 positions match TRBD2. CDR3 size: 11 residues. Germline trimming cut 8 bases from V and 6 bases from J; bases unmatched to any gene: 0. Per the germline V gene, CDR1 is MNHNS and CDR2 is SASEGT. This CDR3 reads CASLAGGEQYF. DNA for the CDR3: TGTGCCAGCCTAGCGGGAGGCGAGCAGTACTTC.

A single count supports this clone. This sequence joins TRBV4-1 and TRBJ1-1; no firm D call. The V gene lost 1 base and the J gene lost 11 bases, with 20 bases spanning the gap. The CDR3 is 15 residues long. Germline-derived CDR1 and CDR2 are MGHRA and YSYEKL. The CDR3 loop is CASSQARWEDVRAFF. The DNA of the CDR3 is TGCGCCAGCAGCCAAGCTCGTTGGGAGGATGTTAGGGCTTTCTTT.

The rearrangement joins TRBV10-3 to TRBJ1-4; TRBD1 aligns across 9 bases. CDR3 size: 15 residues. The trim removed 2 bases at V and 7 bases at J, leaving 5 bases unmatched. The germline gives CDR1 ENHRY, CDR2 SYGVKD. The CDR3 region has the DNA TGTGCCATCAGTGAGCCTACAGGGGGCCCTGAAAAACTGTTTTTT. Amino acids: CAISEPTGGPEKLFF.

In this sample, this clone turned up once. The rearrangement uses TRBV10-3 and TRBJ1-1, with D possibly TRBD1 on 6 matching bases. Trimming shortened V by 6 bases and J by 2 bases, and 13 bases separated the two germline ends. The CDR3 has 14 amino acids. CDR1 and CDR2 (germline): ENHRY, SYGVKD. CDR3 amino acids: CAISIRDTNTEAFF. CDR3 nucleotide sequence: TGTGCCATCAGCATCCGGGACACTAACACTGAAGCTTTCTTT.

This chain connects TRBV20-1 to TRBJ1-1; D is ambiguous. V lost 2 bases to trimming and J lost 3 bases, with 4 bases between them. Germline V gene lookup returns CDR1 DFQATT and CDR2 SNEGSKA (reference sequence). The CDR3 extends over 11 amino acids. For the CDR3, the DNA is TGCAGTGCTAGAACATACACTGAAGCTTTCTTT. Protein: CSARTYTEAFF.

The chain combines TRBV6-1 with TRBJ2-7; 8 bases agree with TRBD1. This CDR3 is built from 15 residues. Germline V lookup: CDR1 MNHNS, CDR2 SASEGT. The ends lost 5 bases at V and 2 bases at J; junction bases unmatched: 8. The CDR3 here is CASSRRTGPTYEQYF. CDR3 nucleotide sequence: TGTGCCAGCAGTCGACGGACAGGGCCCACCTACGAGCAGTACTTC.

This clone was counted between two and nine times. The chain uses TRBV9 and TRBJ2-5; D uncertain. The CDR3 length is 12 residues. With 0 bases removed from V and 7 bases from J, the gap between germline ends came to 7 bases. Per germline, CDR1 SGDLS and CDR2 YYNGEE. In DNA form, the CDR3 reads TGTGCCAGCAGCGTAGAACTGGGGACCCAGTACTTC. The encoded protein is CASSVELGTQYF.

The chain joins TRBV19 to TRBJ2-5; tentatively, D is TRBD2 (6 bases). Germline CDR1 LNHDA, CDR2 SQIVND (reference sequence). Trimming left V 5 bases short and J 2 bases short, with 21 bases between. The CDR3 extends over 17 amino acids. The chain's CDR3 is CASSSPRMAGTQETQYF. The CDR3 nucleotides read TGTGCCAGTAGTTCCCCCCGGATGGCAGGGACTCAAGAGACCCAGTACTTC.

This chain connects TRBV4-2 to TRBJ2-5, with 11 bases identical to TRBD2. V shed 3 bases and J 3 bases; nucleotides not matched to a gene: 9. The CDR3 is 17 residues long. Germline V CDR1 and CDR2: LGHNA, YNFKEQ. The CDR3 nucleotides read TGTGCCAGCAGCCAGCAAACTAGCGGGAGTCTAGAAGAGACCCAGTACTTC. Amino acid sequence: CASSQQTSGSLEETQYF.

This chain uses TRBV11-2 with TRBJ1-1, with a possible D match to TRBD1 (6 bases). CDR1 is SGHAT and CDR2 is FQNNGV in the germline V gene. Trimming stripped 1 base from V and 2 bases from J, with 11 bases between. This CDR3 is built from 15 residues. The CDR3 spells CASSLGGRGNTEAFF. DNA of the CDR3: TGTGCCAGCAGCTTAGGGGGCAGGGGTAACACTGAAGCTTTCTTT.